This TCR beta chain appears in the sequencing data of a study of control samples from healthy donors and cancer patients. Deletions cut 3 bases from V and 2 bases from J, with 24 bases between. Germline CDR1 SGDLS, CDR2 YYNGEE. The CDR3 contains 18 residues. TCRdb's table, derived via immunoSEQ multiplex PCR, lists solely in-frame clones and lacks some. The sample shows about 150,000 clones, 93% of them seen only once. Sample: blood. The receptor comes from a man between 18 and 29 years old in good health. This chain connects TRBV9 to TRBJ2-7, with TRBD2 as a possible D gene (6 bases). CDR3 sequence (DNA): TGTGCCAGCAGCGGATCTACAACTATAACAGGAGGGCCCTACGAGCAGTACTTC. Translation: CASSGSTTITGGPYEQYF.